Detailed here is one T cell receptor (beta chain). Its antigen is as yet unknown. This specimen belongs to a study of OX40 agonist ivuxolimab in advanced cancers. Study-wide background: In three patients, partial responses were observed, one with hepatocellular carcinoma and two with cutaneous melanoma. General observations from the study: Nonresponders included some who also had low normalized T-cell clonal expansion.

With 3 bases removed from V and 3 bases from J, the gap between germline ends came to 14 bases. This CDR3 is built from 14 residues. Germline loops: CDR1 GTSNPN, CDR2 SVGIG (reference sequence). Some clones are missing from TCRdb's copy, which holds only in-frame ones; the method was immunoSEQ multiplex PCR. The sample includes 79,000 or so clones, about 90% of them seen just once. The material sequenced was CD4+ or CD8+ T cells sorted from blood, taken in a trial of the OX40 agonist ivuxolimab. This chain links TRBV30 with TRBJ1-2; D ambiguous. The receptor was isolated from an adult with an advanced solid tumor such as melanoma, head and neck, liver or kidney cancer. In nucleotides, the CDR3 is TGTGCCTGGAGAGCAACGGGCGGGTACTATGGCTACACCTTC. Translated, it gives CAWRATGGYYGYTF.